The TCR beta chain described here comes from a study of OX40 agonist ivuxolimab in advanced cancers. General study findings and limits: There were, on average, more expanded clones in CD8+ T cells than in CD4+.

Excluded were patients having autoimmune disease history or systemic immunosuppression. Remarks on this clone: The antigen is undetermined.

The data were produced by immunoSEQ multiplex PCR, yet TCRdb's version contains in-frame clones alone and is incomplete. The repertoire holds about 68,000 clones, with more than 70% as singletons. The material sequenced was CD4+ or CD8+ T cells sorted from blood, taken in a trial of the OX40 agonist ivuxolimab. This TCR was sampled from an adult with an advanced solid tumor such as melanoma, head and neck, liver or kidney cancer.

The CDR3 DNA reads TGTGCCAGCAGCTCCGACCCGGCAGGTGCTAATGAAAAACTGTTTTTT. Translation: CASSSDPAGANEKLFF. The rearrangement links TRBV7-2 to TRBJ1-4; D remains ambiguous. Germline V gene data show CDR1 as SGHTA and CDR2 as FQGNSA. V lost 4 bases to trimming and J lost 3 bases, with 15 bases between them. The CDR3 covers 16 residues.